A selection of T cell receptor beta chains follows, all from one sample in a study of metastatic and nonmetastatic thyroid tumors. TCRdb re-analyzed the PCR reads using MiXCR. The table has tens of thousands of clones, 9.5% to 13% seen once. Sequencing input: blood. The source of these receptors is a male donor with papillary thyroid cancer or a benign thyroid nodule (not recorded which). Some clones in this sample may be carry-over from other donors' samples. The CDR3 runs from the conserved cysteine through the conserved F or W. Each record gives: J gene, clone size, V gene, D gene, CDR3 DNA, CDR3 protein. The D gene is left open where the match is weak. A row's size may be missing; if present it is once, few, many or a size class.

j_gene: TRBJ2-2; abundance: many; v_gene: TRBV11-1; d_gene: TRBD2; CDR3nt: TGTGCCAGCACAGGGAAGGCGGGAGTTCTCGTCGGGGAGCTGTTTTTT; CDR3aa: CASTGKAGVLVGELFF
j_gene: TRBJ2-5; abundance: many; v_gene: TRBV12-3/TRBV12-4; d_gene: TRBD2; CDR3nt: TGTGCCAGCAGTTTGGCCGAACTAGCGGCAACCACCCAGTACTTC; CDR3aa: CASSLAELAATTQYF
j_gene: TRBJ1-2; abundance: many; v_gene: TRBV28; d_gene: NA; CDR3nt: TGTGCCAGCACCAATGTCAGCGTGCCTTATGGCTACACCTTC; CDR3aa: CASTNVSVPYGYTF
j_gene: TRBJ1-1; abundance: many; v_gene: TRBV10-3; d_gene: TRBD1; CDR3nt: TGTGCCATTGGGACAGGGGGGCCAAACACTGAAGCTTTCTTT; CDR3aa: CAIGTGGPNTEAFF
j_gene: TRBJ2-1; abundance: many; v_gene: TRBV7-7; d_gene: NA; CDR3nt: TGTGCTAGCAGCCCTAGTAGTACACCCTACAATGAGCAGTTCTTC; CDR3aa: CASSPSSTPYNEQFF
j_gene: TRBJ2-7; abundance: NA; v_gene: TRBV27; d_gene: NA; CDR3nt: TGTGCCAGCAGAGATGGGCCCGAAACAGGGAGGGACGAGCAGTACTTC; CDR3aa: CASRDGPETGRDEQYF
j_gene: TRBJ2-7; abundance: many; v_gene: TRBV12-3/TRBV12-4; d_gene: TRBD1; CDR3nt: TGTGCCAGCAGGAGGGGGCCCCTCGGCGAGCAGTACTTC; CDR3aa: CASRRGPLGEQYF
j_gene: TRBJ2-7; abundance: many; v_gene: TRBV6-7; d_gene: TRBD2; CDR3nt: TGTGCCAGCAGCCCCTTCGCAGCGGGAGGGCCATTTGCCTACGAGCAGTACTTC; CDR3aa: CASSPFAAGGPFAYEQYF
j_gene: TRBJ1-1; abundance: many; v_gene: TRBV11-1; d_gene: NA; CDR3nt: TGTGCCAGCAGCCCAGGGGCAGGGCACATGAACACTGAAGCTTTCTTT; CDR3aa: CASSPGAGHMNTEAFF
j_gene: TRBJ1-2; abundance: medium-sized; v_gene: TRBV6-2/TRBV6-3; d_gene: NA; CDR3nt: TGTGCCAGCAATCCGAGGGGGAGGCGAGGCTACACCTTC; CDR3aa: CASNPRGRRGYTF
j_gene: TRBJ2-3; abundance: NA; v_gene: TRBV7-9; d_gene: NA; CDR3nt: TGTGCCAGCCGATTACAGGGAAGTTCAGATACGCAGTATTTT; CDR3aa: CASRLQGSSDTQYF
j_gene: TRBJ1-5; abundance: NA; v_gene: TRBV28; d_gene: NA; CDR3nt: TGTGCCAGCCGTCTCCCCCCGCGAGCCTATAGCAATCAGCCCCAGCATTTT; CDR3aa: CASRLPPRAYSNQPQHF